This T cell receptor beta chain was recorded in a study of blood T cell repertoires in COVID-19. This clone was picked up a small number of times. Original processing notes: Estimates of nucleated cell counts were drawn from the amplification of reference gene primers. Clones were sequenced by immunoSEQ multiplex PCR, and TCRdb holds only the in-frame ones, with some missing. That table furnishes V, J and clone size, whereas the DNA furnished D and trimming. The sample lists roughly 270,000 clones, approximately 85% occurring once. V was shortened by 7 bases and J by 4 bases, with 14 bases between the two germline ends. Per the germline V gene, CDR1 is SGHRS and CDR2 is YFSETQ. This CDR3 contains 13 residues.

This clonotype was obtained from a man aged 45-60 years with active or convalescent COVID-19. V and J are TRBV5-1 and TRBJ1-1; D is possibly TRBD1 (5 bases). Specimen: peripheral blood. This chain's CDR3 is CASATPGGTEAFF. CDR3 sequence (DNA): TGCGCCAGCGCCACCCCGGGGGGCACTGAAGCTTTCTTT. Full variable domain (rest looked up from reference TRBV5-1 and TRBJ1-1): KAGVTQTPRYLIKTRGQQVTLSCSPISGHRSVSWYQQTPGQGLQFLFEYFSETQRNKGNFPGRFSGRQFSNSRSEMNVSTLELGDSALYLCASATPGGTEAFFGQGTRLTVV.